This entry is about one T cell receptor beta chain. Its target is not known. The source of the sample is a study of OX40 agonist ivuxolimab in advanced cancers. Looking at the study overall: Males comprised 70% to 90% of the group, whose mean age was about 62 years (range about 20 to 79). Enrollees could have had prior anti-PD-1, anti-PD-L1 or anti-CTLA-4 therapy, which 40% to 45% had received. Study-wide findings and caveats: Among some nonresponders, normalized T-cell clonal expansion was also low. CD8+ T cells were the subset that, on average, had more expanded clones than CD4+.

Profiled with immunoSEQ multiplex PCR; TCRdb holds only in-frame clones, not every one. This table has some 57,000 clones, approximately 89% appearing once. Trimming removed 5 bases from V and 5 bases from J, with 19 bases in between. CDR3 size: 15 residues. Germline lookup yields CDR1 SGHTA and CDR2 FQGNSA. V is TRBV7-2 and J is TRBJ2-7; possibly TRBD1 or TRBD2 for D (6 bases each). The source of this sequence is an adult with an advanced solid tumor such as melanoma, head and neck, liver or kidney cancer. The sequences come from CD4+ or CD8+ T cells sorted from blood, collected in a trial of the OX40 agonist ivuxolimab. In nucleotides, the CDR3 is TGTGCCAGCAGCCTCCCGGGCGGGACAAACCACGAGCAGTACTTC. As protein: CASSLPGGTNHEQYF.